A selection of T cell receptor beta chains follows, all from one sample in a study of shared clonotypes between healthy human individuals. The assay was immunoSEQ multiplex PCR, and TCRdb's table has in-frame clones only and misses some. This table has some 1,100,000 clones, approximately 78% appearing once. Sequenced sample: memory CD4+ T cells from PBMCs. All receptors derive from a man between 18 and 35 years old in good health. Some clones in this sample may be carry-over from other donors' samples. Each CDR3 is given with its conserved first and last residue. Fields, in order: CDR3 DNA, CDR3 protein, J gene, D gene, clone size, V gene. The D gene is left open where the match is weak. Rows may omit the clone size; those that give it use once, few, many or a size class.

TGTGCCAGCAGTAAAGGGACTTCCGCAGATACGCAGTATTTT | CASSKGTSADTQYF | TRBJ2-3 | . | . | TRBV2
TGTGCCAGCAGTGACAGGGTCTACGAGCAGTACTTC | CASSDRVYEQYF | TRBJ2-7 | . | . | TRBV6-1
TGTGCCAGCAGTAGACAGGGGTCGGACAAAAACATTCAGTACTTC | CASSRQGSDKNIQYF | TRBJ2-4 | TRBD1 | . | TRBV28
TGTGCCCTCTCTCCGACAGGGCGCACAGATACGCAGTATTTT | CALSPTGRTDTQYF | TRBJ2-3 | TRBD1 | . | TRBV10-3
TGTGCCAGCAGCTTAGCAGGGTATGGAAACACCATATATTTT | CASSLAGYGNTIYF | TRBJ1-3 | . | few | TRBV7-9
TGCGCCAGCAGCTCAGCAGGGCGGGGGACTGAAGCTTTCTTT | CASSSAGRGTEAFF | TRBJ1-1 | . | once | TRBV5-1
TGTGCCAGCAGCTACGACCCGGGGGAGACGCAGTATTTT | CASSYDPGETQYF | TRBJ2-3 | . | . | TRBV5-4
TGTGCCAGCAGTCCTGTCGCCGGGACTAGCGGGATGAATGAGCAGTTCTTC | CASSPVAGTSGMNEQFF | TRBJ2-1 | TRBD2 | . | TRBV28
TGTGCCAGCAGCCGACAGCTCAATCAGCCCCAGCATTTT | CASSRQLNQPQHF | TRBJ1-5 | . | . | TRBV2
TGTGCCAGCAGGGAAGAAGCGAACACCGGGGAGCTGTTTTTT | CASREEANTGELFF | TRBJ2-2 | . | . | TRBV7-6
TGCGCCAGCAGCCCAACCCAAGAGACCCAGTACTTC | CASSPTQETQYF | TRBJ2-5 | . | . | TRBV5-1
TGTGCCAGCAGCCAAGGGTACGGGACAGAGTACGAGCAGTACTTC | CASSQGYGTEYEQYF | TRBJ2-7 | TRBD1 | many | TRBV4-2
TGTGCCACCAGCAGAGATTTGGACTACCCCTACGAGCAGTACTTC | CATSRDLDYPYEQYF | TRBJ2-7 | . | once | TRBV15
TGTGCCAGCAGCTTAGATCGGGTCTCGAATTTAGCCAAAAACATTCAGTACTTC | CASSLDRVSNLAKNIQYF | TRBJ2-4 | . | . | TRBV7-8
TGTGCCAGCAGTTCATATAGCGGGAGTAGGTACGAGCAGTACTTC | CASSSYSGSRYEQYF | TRBJ2-7 | TRBD2 | few | TRBV28
TGCGCCAGCAGCCCAGTCCAGGACAGCTTATCCCCCGAGCAGTACTTC | CASSPVQDSLSPEQYF | TRBJ2-7 | . | once | TRBV4-1
TGTGCCAGCAGCTTAGGTCCGGCAGATACGCAGTATTTT | CASSLGPADTQYF | TRBJ2-3 | . | once | TRBV7-9
TGTGCCAGCAGTACTCGACAGGGGAGTACGGCTTTCTTT | CASSTRQGSTAFF | TRBJ1-1 | TRBD1 | . | TRBV28
TGTGCCAGCTCACCACCGGGACAGGGGGTGGCCAATGAGCAGTTCTTC | CASSPPGQGVANEQFF | TRBJ2-1 | TRBD1 | many | TRBV18
TGTGCCAGCAGCCACCGGGACAGGGATAAGACTGAGCAGTTCTTC | CASSHRDRDKTEQFF | TRBJ2-1 | TRBD1 | . | TRBV2
TGCGCCAGCAGCGGGGGAACATCAGAAAAACTGTTTTTT | CASSGGTSEKLFF | TRBJ1-4 | . | few | TRBV5-1
TGTGCCAGCAGTCGACAGACGAACACTGAAGCTTTCTTT | CASSRQTNTEAFF | TRBJ1-1 | . | once | TRBV27
TGTGCCAGCAGTTTATCCAGGGCGATCACCGGGGAGCTGTTTTTT | CASSLSRAITGELFF | TRBJ2-2 | . | . | TRBV28
TGTGCCAGCAGTTACATGGGGGGCTGGGGGGAAAAACTGTTTTTT | CASSYMGGWGEKLFF | TRBJ1-4 | . | . | TRBV6-5
TGCAGCGTTGAAGGGGGTTTAAAAGCGGCGCAGTTCTTC | CSVEGGLKAAQFF | TRBJ2-1 | . | . | TRBV29-1
TGTGCCAGCAGTGATCCACAGAAAGGAAGGTGGCGCGAGCAGTACTTC | CASSDPQKGRWREQYF | TRBJ2-7 | . | . | TRBV25-1
TGTGCCAGCAGCCCTAGCAGGGGGACAGATACGCAGTATTTT | CASSPSRGTDTQYF | TRBJ2-3 | TRBD1 | . | TRBV7-2
TGTGCCAGCAGTGCGGTCGGCCGCACAGATACGCAGTATTTT | CASSAVGRTDTQYF | TRBJ2-3 | . | . | TRBV28
TGTGCCATCAGTGCTCCCGCGACCTACGAGCAGTACTTC | CAISAPATYEQYF | TRBJ2-7 | . | . | TRBV10-3
TGTGCCAGCAGCCAAGTCTCTGGCGGTTACAATGAGCAGTTCTTC | CASSQVSGGYNEQFF | TRBJ2-1 | . | . | TRBV4-2
TGCGCCAGCAGCCGGCGGCCGGAGGGACTAGCGGGAAGGCAGGTCGGCAATGAGCAGTTCTTC | CASSRRPEGLAGRQVGNEQFF | TRBJ2-1 | TRBD2 | . | TRBV4-3
TGTGCCAGCAGCTGGCGCCCTCTCGATGAGCAGTTCTTC | CASSWRPLDEQFF | TRBJ2-1 | . | . | TRBV7-3
TGTGCCTGGAGTCCTCCCCTAGCGGGAGCGAACACCGGGGAGCTGTTTTTT | CAWSPPLAGANTGELFF | TRBJ2-2 | TRBD2 | . | TRBV30
TGCGCCAGCAGCTTGGTAGCGGGGGGCTATGGCTACACCTTC | CASSLVAGGYGYTF | TRBJ1-2 | . | . | TRBV5-1
TGTGCCAGCTCATCGGAGGACAGCGTGAACACTGAAGCTTTCTTT | CASSSEDSVNTEAFF | TRBJ1-1 | . | . | TRBV18